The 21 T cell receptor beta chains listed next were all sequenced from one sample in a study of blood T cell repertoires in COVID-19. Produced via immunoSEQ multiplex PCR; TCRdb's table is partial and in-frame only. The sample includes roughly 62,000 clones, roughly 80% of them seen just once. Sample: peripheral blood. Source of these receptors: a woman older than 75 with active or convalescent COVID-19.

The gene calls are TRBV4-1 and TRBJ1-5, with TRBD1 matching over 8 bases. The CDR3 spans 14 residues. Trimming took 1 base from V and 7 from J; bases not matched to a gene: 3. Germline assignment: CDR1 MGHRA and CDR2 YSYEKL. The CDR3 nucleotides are TGCGCCAGCAGCCAAGTGGACAGGGACCAGCCCCAGCATTTT. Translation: CASSQVDRDQPQHF.

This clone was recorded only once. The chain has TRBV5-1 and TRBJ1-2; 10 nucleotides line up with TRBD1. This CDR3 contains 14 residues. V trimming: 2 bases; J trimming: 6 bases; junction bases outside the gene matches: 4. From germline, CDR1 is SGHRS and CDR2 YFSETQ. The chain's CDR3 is CASSLPTGGHGYTF. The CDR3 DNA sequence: TGCGCCAGCAGCTTACCGACAGGGGGCCATGGCTACACCTTC.

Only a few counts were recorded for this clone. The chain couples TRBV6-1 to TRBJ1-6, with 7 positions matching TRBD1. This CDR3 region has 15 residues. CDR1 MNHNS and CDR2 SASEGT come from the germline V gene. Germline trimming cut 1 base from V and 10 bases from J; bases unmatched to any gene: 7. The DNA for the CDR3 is TGTGCCAGCAGTGAAGTTTACCAGGGGGGCTCACCCCTCCACTTT. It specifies CASSEVYQGGSPLHF.

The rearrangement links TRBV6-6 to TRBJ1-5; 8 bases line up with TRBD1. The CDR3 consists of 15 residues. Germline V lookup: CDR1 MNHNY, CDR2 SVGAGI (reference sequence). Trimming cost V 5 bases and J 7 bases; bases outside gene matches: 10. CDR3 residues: CASSDPDRVEQPQHF. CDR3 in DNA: TGTGCCAGCAGTGACCCGGACAGGGTTGAACAGCCCCAGCATTTT.

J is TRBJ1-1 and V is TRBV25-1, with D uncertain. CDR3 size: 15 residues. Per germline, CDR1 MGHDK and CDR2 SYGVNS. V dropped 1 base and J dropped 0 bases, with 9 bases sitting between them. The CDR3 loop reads CASSESGRMNTEAFF. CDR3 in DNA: TGTGCCAGCAGTGAATCAGGCAGGATGAACACTGAAGCTTTCTTT.

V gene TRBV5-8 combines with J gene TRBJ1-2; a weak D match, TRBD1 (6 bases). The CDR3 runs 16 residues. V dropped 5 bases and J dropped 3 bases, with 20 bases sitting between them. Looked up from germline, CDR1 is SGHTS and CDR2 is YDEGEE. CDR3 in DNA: TGTGCCAGCAGTTCACGCGGGGGCGGTAAAGACTATGGCTACACCTTC. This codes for CASSSRGGGKDYGYTF.

For the CDR3, the DNA is TGCGCCAGCAGCTTTGTCCAGGACACTGAAGCTTTCTTT. Encoded protein: CASSFVQDTEAFF. The genes are TRBV5-1 and TRBJ1-1; no firm D call. Trimming left V 2 bases short and J 3 bases short, with 8 bases between. Germline assignment: CDR1 SGHRS and CDR2 YFSETQ. This CDR3 comprises 13 residues.

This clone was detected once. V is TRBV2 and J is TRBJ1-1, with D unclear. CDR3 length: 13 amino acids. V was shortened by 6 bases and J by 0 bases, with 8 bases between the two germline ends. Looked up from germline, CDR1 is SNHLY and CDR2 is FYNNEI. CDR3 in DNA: TGTGCCAGCAGCACAGACATGAACACTGAAGCTTTCTTT. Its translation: CASSTDMNTEAFF.

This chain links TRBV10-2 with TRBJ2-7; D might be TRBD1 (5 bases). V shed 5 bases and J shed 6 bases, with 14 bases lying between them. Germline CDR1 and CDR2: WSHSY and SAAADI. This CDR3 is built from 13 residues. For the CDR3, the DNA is TGCGCCAGCAGTAATTTTCAGGGTGGCGAGCAGTACTTC. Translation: CASSNFQGGEQYF.

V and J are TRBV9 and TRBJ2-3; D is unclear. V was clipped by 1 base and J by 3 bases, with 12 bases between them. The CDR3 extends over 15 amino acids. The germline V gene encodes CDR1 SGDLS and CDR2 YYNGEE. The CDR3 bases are TGTGCCAGCAGCGTAAATCCTTCCGTGACAGATACGCAGTATTTT. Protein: CASSVNPSVTDTQYF.

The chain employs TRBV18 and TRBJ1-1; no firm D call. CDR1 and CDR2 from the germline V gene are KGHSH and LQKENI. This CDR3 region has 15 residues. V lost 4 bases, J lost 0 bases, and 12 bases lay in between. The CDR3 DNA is TGTGCCAGCTCACTAGCCCAGTCGATGAACACTGAAGCTTTCTTT. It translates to CASSLAQSMNTEAFF.

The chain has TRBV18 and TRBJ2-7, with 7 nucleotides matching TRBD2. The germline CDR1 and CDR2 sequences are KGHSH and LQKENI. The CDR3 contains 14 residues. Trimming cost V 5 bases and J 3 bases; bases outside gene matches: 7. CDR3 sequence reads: CASSGGLVGYEQYF. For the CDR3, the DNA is TGTGCCAGCTCAGGAGGACTAGTCGGCTACGAGCAGTACTTC. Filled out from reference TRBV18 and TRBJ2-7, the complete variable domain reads NAGVMQNPRHLVRRRGQEARLRCSPMKGHSHVYWYRQLPEEGLKFMVYLQKENIIDESGMPKERFSAEFPKEGPSILRIQQVVRGDSAAYFCASSGGLVGYEQYFGPGTRLTVT.

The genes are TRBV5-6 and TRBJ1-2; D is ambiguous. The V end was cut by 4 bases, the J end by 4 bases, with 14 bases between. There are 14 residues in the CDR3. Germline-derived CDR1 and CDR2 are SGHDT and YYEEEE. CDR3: CASSPIGQIYGYTF. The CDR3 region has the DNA TGTGCCAGCAGCCCAATTGGCCAGATCTATGGCTACACCTTC.

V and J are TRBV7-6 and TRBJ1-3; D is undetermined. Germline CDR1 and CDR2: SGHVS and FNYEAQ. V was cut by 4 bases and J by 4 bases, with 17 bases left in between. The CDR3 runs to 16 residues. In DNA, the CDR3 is TGTGCCAGCAGCTCCCGGACGGACTCCTCGGGAAACACCATATATTTT. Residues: CASSSRTDSSGNTIYF.

CDR3 region: CASSMRAGPQHF. CDR3 nucleotide sequence: TGTGCCAGTAGTATGAGGGCAGGTCCCCAGCATTTT. The V call is TRBV19, the J call TRBJ1-5; D not certain. CDR1 and CDR2 from the germline V gene are LNHDA and SQIVND (reference sequence). V gave up 3 bases and J gave up 10 bases, with 10 bases separating them. This CDR3 contains 12 residues.

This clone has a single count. In nucleotides, the CDR3 is TGTGCCAGCAGTTCCCGTAGGACAGGGTTCTACGAGCAGTACTTC. Encoded protein: CASSSRRTGFYEQYF. The V call is TRBV6-5, the J call TRBJ2-7, with 8 bases fitting TRBD1. V gave up 4 bases and J gave up 3 bases; unmatched junction bases: 8. Germline values: CDR1 MNHEY, CDR2 SVGAGI. This CDR3 contains 15 residues.

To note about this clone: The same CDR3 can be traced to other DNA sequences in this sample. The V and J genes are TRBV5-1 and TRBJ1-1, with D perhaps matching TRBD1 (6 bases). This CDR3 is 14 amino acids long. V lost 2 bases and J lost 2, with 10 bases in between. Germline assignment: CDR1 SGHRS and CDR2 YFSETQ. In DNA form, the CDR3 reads TGCGCCAGCAGCTTACAGACAGGTAACACTGAAGCTTTCTTT. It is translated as CASSLQTGNTEAFF. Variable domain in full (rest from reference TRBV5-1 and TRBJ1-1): KAGVTQTPRYLIKTRGQQVTLSCSPISGHRSVSWYQQTPGQGLQFLFEYFSETQRNKGNFPGRFSGRQFSNSRSEMNVSTLELGDSALYLCASSLQTGNTEAFFGQGTRLTVV.

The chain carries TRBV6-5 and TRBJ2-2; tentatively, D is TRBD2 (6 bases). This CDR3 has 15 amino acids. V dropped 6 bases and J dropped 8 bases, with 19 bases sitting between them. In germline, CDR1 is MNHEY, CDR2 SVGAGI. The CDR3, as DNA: TGTGCCAGCAGCCGGACTACCTCCCCATGGGGGGAGCTGTTTTTT. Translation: CASSRTTSPWGELFF.

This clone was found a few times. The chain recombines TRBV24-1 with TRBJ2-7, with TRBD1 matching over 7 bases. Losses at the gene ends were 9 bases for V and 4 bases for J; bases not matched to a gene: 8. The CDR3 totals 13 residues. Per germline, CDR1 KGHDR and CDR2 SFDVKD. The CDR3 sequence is CATYGQALYEQYF. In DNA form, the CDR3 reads TGTGCCACCTACGGACAGGCCTTATACGAGCAGTACTTC.

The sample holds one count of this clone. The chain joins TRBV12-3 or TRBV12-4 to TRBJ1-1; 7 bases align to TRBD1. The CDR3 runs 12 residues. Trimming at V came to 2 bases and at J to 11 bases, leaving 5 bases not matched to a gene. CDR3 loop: CASSLMPGGAFF. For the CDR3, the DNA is TGTGCCAGCAGTTTAATGCCAGGGGGGGCTTTCTTT.

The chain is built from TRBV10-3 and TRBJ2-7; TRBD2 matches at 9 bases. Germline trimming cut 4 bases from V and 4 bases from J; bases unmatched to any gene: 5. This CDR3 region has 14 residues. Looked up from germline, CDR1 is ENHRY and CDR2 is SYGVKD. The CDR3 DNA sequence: TGTGCCATCAGTGCCGCGACTAGCGGTTACGAGCAGTACTTC. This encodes CAISAATSGYEQYF.